Presented here are 8 T cell receptor beta chains from one specimen sequenced in a study of identical twins. Using its own MiXCR run on the 5' RACE reads, TCRdb lists one record per CDR3 protein. The table includes hundreds of thousands of distinct CDR3 sequences, approximately 6.1% detected once. Sequencing was carried out using naive T cells sorted from blood. The origin of the receptors is a man aged 18 to 30 in good health.

This clonotype was picked up many times. This rearrangement joins TRBV7-8 to TRBJ1-5; TRBD1 aligns across 7 bases. V trimming: 1 base; J trimming: 0 bases; junction bases outside the gene matches: 3. The CDR3 is 16 residues long. Germline V CDR1 and CDR2: SGHVS, FQNEAQ. The CDR3 here is CASSLDRGLSNQPQHF. The CDR3 region has the DNA TGTGCCAGCAGCTTAGACAGGGGTCTTAGCAATCAGCCCCAGCATTTT.

This clonotype was seen many times. This chain connects TRBV13 to TRBJ2-7; perhaps TRBD2 as D (6 bases). Germline CDR1 and CDR2: PRHDT and FYEKMQ (reference sequence). The CDR3 consists of 17 residues. Trimming shortened V by 0 bases and J by 5 bases, and 20 bases separated the two germline ends. This CDR3 is CASSLGLIVRGFDEQYF. The CDR3 nucleotides read TGTGCCAGCAGCTTAGGCCTAATTGTGCGGGGATTCGACGAGCAGTACTTC.

This clonotype was detected ten times or more. The V and J genes are TRBV20-1 and TRBJ2-7, with 12 positions matching TRBD1. Trimming removed 5 bases from V and 7 bases from J; junction bases left unmatched: 12. The CDR3 contains 15 residues. Germline lookup yields CDR1 DFQATT and CDR2 SNEGSKA (reference sequence). The CDR3 reads CSAGTPGQGAGEQYF. The CDR3 bases are TGCAGTGCTGGGACCCCGGGACAGGGGGCGGGTGAGCAGTACTTC.

The table lists this clonotype with many counts. The rearrangement joins TRBV7-9 to TRBJ1-1, with TRBD1 matching over 12 bases. Looked up from germline, CDR1 is SEHNR and CDR2 is FQNEAQ (reference sequence). The CDR3 spans 16 residues. V was pared by 5 bases and J by 5 bases, with 9 bases of the junction left unmatched. DNA for the CDR3: TGTGCCAGCAGCCTCCGGGACAGGGGGCCATGGACTGAAGCTTTCTTT. This encodes CASSLRDRGPWTEAFF.

This clonotype was counted many times. This chain joins TRBV7-9 and TRBJ2-3, with 7 bases aligning to TRBD2. With 5 bases clipped from V and 1 base from J, the junction kept 3 bases outside the gene matches. The CDR3 length is 14 residues. Germline V gene sequence: CDR1 SEHNR, CDR2 FQNEAQ (reference sequence). CDR3 nucleotides: TGTGCCAGCAGCAAAACTAGCGGCACAGATACGCAGTATTTT. This encodes CASSKTSGTDTQYF.

The table lists this clonotype with many counts. This chain joins TRBV12-3 or TRBV12-4 and TRBJ1-2, with TRBD1 as a possible D gene (5 bases). V gave up 6 bases and J gave up 3 bases, with 14 bases separating them. The CDR3 has 14 residues. CDR3 amino acids: CASSPRGGYYGYTF. CDR3 sequence (DNA): TGTGCCAGCAGCCCTCGGGGGGGGTACTATGGCTACACCTTC.

Regarding this clonotype: Compared with germline, one end of the junction differs, possibly owing to a read error. The V call is TRBV7-9, the J call TRBJ2-7, with D perhaps TRBD2 (6 bases). The V gene's germline CDR1 is SEHNR and CDR2 FQNEAQ (reference sequence). This CDR3 region has 16 residues. The CDR3 reads CASSFNRWDSTYQQYF. CDR3 nucleotide sequence: TGTGCCAGCAGCTTTAACCGGTGGGACTCGACCTACCAGCAGTACTTC. The full variable domain, completed using reference TRBV7-9 and TRBJ2-7, is DTGVSQNPRHKITKRGQNVTFRCDPISEHNRLYWYRQTLGQGPEFLTYFQNEAQLEKSRLLSDRFSAERPKGSFSTLEIQRTEQGDSAMYLCASSFNRWDSTYQQYFGPGTRLTVT.

This chain uses TRBV29-1 with TRBJ2-7, with D unclear. Germline lookup yields CDR1 SQVTM and CDR2 ANQGSEA. This CDR3 is built from 13 residues. V gave up 3 bases and J gave up 5 bases, with 14 bases separating them. CDR3 region: CSVDGALSNEQYF. The CDR3 DNA is TGCAGCGTTGACGGAGCGCTTTCCAACGAGCAGTACTTC.